Following are 12 T cell receptor beta chains from one sample sequenced in a study of T cell responses to AZD1222 COVID-19 vaccine. TCRdb keeps only in-frame clones here, not all; method: immunoSEQ multiplex PCR. This table holds some 130,000 clones, about nine tenths found once. Specimen: peripheral blood, collected on day 0 of AZD1222 vaccination. These receptors all come from an adult in good health.

Here the CDR3 reads CASSQDGRNEQFF. CDR3 coding DNA: TGTGCCAGCAGCCAAGATGGTCGCAATGAGCAGTTCTTC. The chain uses TRBV3-1 (or the pseudogene TRBV3-2) and TRBJ2-1; D remains ambiguous. Germline V gene sequence: CDR1 LGHDT, CDR2 YNNKEL (reference sequence). V lost 0 bases to trimming and J lost 6 bases, with 6 bases between them. The CDR3 length is 13 residues.

This clone turned up a few times. The chain has TRBV11-1 and TRBJ2-5, with TRBD2 matching 14 bases. The germline CDR1 and CDR2 sequences are SGHAT and FQDESV (reference sequence). This CDR3 has 15 residues. V lost 5 bases to trimming and J lost 6 bases; unmatched junction nucleotides: 5. Written as DNA, the CDR3 is TGTGCCAGCAGCGGGACTAGCGGGAGTCGGCAGACCCAGTACTTC. Amino acids: CASSGTSGSRQTQYF.

This chain uses TRBV19 with TRBJ1-2; TRBD1 matches 8 bases. The ends lost 5 bases at V and 5 bases at J; junction bases unmatched: 4. Germline-derived CDR1 and CDR2 are LNHDA and SQIVND (reference sequence). CDR3 size: 13 residues. CDR3: CASSPDRAYGYTF. The CDR3 DNA reads as TGTGCCAGTAGTCCGGACAGGGCTTATGGCTACACCTTC. Supplemented by reference TRBV19 and TRBJ1-2, the full variable domain reads DGGITQSPKYLFRKEGQNVTLSCEQNLNHDAMYWYRQDPGQGLRLIYYSQIVNDFQKGDIAEGYSVSREKKESFPLTVTSAQKNPTAFYLCASSPDRAYGYTFGSGTRLTVV.

The V gene is TRBV5-4, the J gene TRBJ2-5, with TRBD1 identical over 11 bases. This CDR3 contains 15 residues. V was pared by 3 bases and J by 5 bases, with 6 bases of the junction left unmatched. Germline V CDR1 and CDR2: SGHNT, YYREEE (reference sequence). CDR3 in amino acids: CASSWGQGVGETQYF. In DNA, the CDR3 is TGTGCCAGCAGCTGGGGACAGGGGGTGGGGGAGACCCAGTACTTC.

This clone has only a few counts. The chain employs TRBV29-1 and TRBJ2-7; TRBD2 matches at 8 bases. The CDR3 spans 15 residues. Germline lookup yields CDR1 SQVTM and CDR2 ANQGSEA. With 5 bases clipped from V and 0 bases from J, the junction kept 9 bases outside the gene matches. The CDR3 protein is CSVRFLSGNSYEQYF. The CDR3 bases are TGCAGCGTTAGGTTCCTTAGCGGGAACTCCTACGAGCAGTACTTC.

This sequence joins TRBV5-1 and TRBJ1-2; TRBD1 matches at 7 bases. The CDR3 length is 15 residues. The V and J ends lost 4 bases and 0 bases, in that order; junction bases with no gene match: 6. Germline V CDR1 and CDR2: SGHRS, YFSETQ. The CDR3 coding sequence is TGCGCCAGCAGCCCCGGACAGGATCCTAACTATGGCTACACCTTC. It is translated as CASSPGQDPNYGYTF.

The chain carries TRBV30 and TRBJ1-6; D is perhaps TRBD1 (6 bases). Per germline, CDR1 GTSNPN and CDR2 SVGIG (reference sequence). This CDR3 contains 16 residues. Trimming stripped 2 bases from V and 5 bases from J, with 16 bases between. CDR3 sequence: CAWSFAGARDNSPLHF. The DNA for the CDR3 is TGTGCCTGGAGTTTTGCAGGGGCGCGGGATAATTCACCCCTCCACTTT.

The chain uses TRBV29-1 and TRBJ2-1; 10 bases align to TRBD2. With V trimmed by 5 bases and J by 4 bases, 8 bases remained unmatched. This CDR3 spans 15 amino acids. The germline CDR1 and CDR2 sequences are SQVTM and ANQGSEA. The CDR3 bases are TGCAGCGTTTGGGTAGCGGGAGGAGGATACAATGAGCAGTTCTTC. Protein: CSVWVAGGGYNEQFF.

This chain uses TRBV27 with TRBJ2-1; TRBD2 agrees at 14 bases. Germline V gene sequence: CDR1 MNHEY, CDR2 SMNVEV (reference sequence). The trim removed 5 bases at V and 7 bases at J, leaving 10 bases unmatched. The CDR3 extends over 17 amino acids. CDR3 nucleotide sequence: TGTGCCAGCAGTCCCGCTTCGGGACTAGCGGGAGTTAATGAGCAGTTCTTC. Its protein is CASSPASGLAGVNEQFF.

This clone appeared a single time. The chain combines TRBV3-1 (or the pseudogene TRBV3-2) with TRBJ2-3, with TRBD2 identical over 13 bases. Germline trimming cut 4 bases from V and 0 bases from J; bases unmatched to any gene: 7. The length of the CDR3 is 18 residues. Germline CDR1 and CDR2: LGHDT and YNNKEL (reference sequence). The CDR3 DNA is TGTGCCAGCAGCCGCCGACTAGCGGGAGGCTCTAGCACAGATACGCAGTATTTT. Translating it yields CASSRRLAGGSSTDTQYF.

The rearrangement uses TRBV4-2 and TRBJ2-3; D might be TRBD2 (6 bases). CDR3 length equals 14 residues. V was pared by 1 base and J by 5 bases, with 10 bases between. Germline-derived CDR1 and CDR2 are LGHNA and YNFKEQ. In DNA, the CDR3 is TGTGCCAGCAGCCAAGCCGGGAGCGGAGATACGCAGTATTTT. Its protein is CASSQAGSGDTQYF.

V usage is TRBV3-1 (or the pseudogene TRBV3-2) and J usage is TRBJ2-4; D gene uncertain. CDR1 is LGHDT and CDR2 is YNNKEL in the germline V gene (reference sequence). Trimming took 5 bases from V and 4 from J, leaving 21 bases between them. There are 17 residues in the CDR3. CDR3 amino acids: CASSLRDPICKKNIQYF. CDR3 sequence (DNA): TGTGCCAGCAGCTTAAGGGATCCCATTTGCAAAAAAAACATTCAGTACTTC.